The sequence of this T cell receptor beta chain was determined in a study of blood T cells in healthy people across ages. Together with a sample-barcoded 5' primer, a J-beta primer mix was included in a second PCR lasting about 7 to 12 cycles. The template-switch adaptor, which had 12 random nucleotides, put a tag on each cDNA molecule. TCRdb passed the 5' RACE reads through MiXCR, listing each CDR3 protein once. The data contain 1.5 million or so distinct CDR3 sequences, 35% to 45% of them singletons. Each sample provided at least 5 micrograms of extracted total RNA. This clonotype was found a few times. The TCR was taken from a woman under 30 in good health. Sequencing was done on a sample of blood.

The chain's CDR3 is CASSFYRTYEQYF. CDR3 nucleotides: TGTGCCAGCAGTTTCTACAGAACCTACGAGCAGTACTTC. This sequence joins TRBV12-3 or TRBV12-4 and TRBJ2-7; the D is unclear. The CDR3 spans 13 residues. Trimming pared 3 bases from V and 2 bases from J, leaving 8 bases between.